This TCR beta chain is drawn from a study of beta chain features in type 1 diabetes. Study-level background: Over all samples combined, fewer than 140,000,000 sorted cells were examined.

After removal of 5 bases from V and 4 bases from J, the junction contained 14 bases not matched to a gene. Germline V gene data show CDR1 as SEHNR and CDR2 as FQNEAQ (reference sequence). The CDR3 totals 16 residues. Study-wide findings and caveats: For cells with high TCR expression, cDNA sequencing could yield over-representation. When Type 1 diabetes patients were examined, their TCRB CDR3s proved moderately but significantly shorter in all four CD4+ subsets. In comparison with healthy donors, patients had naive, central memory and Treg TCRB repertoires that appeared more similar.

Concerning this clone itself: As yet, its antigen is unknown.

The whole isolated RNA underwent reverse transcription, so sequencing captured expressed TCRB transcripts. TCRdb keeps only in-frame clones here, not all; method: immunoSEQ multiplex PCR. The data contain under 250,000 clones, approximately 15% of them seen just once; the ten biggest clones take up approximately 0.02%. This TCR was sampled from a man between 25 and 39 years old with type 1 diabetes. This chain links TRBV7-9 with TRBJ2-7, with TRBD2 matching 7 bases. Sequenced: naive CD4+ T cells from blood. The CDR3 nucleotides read TGTGCCAGCAGCGCTATGTGGGATCCTAGCGGTTACGAGCAGTACTTC. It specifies CASSAMWDPSGYEQYF.